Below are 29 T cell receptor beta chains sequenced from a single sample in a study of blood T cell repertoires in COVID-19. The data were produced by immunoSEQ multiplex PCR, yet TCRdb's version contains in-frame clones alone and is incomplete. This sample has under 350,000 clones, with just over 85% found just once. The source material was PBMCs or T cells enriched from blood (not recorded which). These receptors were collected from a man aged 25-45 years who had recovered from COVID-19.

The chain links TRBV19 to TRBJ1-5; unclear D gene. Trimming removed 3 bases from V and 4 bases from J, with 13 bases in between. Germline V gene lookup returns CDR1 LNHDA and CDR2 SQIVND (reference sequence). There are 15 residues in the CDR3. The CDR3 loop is CASSIWVPGNQPQHF. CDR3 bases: TGTGCCAGTAGTATTTGGGTACCCGGGAATCAGCCCCAGCATTTT.

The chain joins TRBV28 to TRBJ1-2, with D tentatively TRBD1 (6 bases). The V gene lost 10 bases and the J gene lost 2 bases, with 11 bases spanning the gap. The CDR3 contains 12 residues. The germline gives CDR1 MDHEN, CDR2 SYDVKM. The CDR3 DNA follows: TGTGCCACCACGGACAGCAACTATGGCTACACCTTC. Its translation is CATTDSNYGYTF.

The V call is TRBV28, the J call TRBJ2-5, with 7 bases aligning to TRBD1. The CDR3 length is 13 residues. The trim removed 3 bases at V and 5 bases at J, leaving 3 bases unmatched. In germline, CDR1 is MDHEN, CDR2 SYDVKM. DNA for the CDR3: TGTGCCAGCAGTTTTTCCAGGGGGGAGACCCAGTACTTC. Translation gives CASSFSRGETQYF. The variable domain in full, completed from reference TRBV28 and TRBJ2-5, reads DVKVTQSSRYLVKRTGEKVFLECVQDMDHENMFWYRQDPGLGLRLIYFSYDVKMKEKGDIPEGYSVSREKKERFSLILESASTNQTSMYLCASSFSRGETQYFGPGTRLLVL.

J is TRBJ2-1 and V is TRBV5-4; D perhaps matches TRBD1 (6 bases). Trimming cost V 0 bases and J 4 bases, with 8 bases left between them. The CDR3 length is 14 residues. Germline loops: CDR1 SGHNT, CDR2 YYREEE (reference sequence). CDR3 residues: CASSLGGGYNEQFF. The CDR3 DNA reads TGTGCCAGCAGCTTGGGAGGGGGTTACAATGAGCAGTTCTTC.

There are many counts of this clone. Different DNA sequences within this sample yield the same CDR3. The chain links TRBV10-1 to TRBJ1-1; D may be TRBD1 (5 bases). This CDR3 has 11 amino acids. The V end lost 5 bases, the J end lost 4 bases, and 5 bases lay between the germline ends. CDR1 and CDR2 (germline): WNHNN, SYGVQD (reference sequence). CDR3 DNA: TGCGCCAGCAGTAGGGGCACTGAAGCTTTCTTT. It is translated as CASSRGTEAFF.

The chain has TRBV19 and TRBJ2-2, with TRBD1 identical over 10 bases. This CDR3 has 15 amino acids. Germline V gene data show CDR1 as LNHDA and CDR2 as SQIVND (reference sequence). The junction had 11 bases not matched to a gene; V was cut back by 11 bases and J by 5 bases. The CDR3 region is CAVFSGQGWTGELFF. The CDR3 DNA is TGTGCCGTTTTCTCGGGACAGGGGTGGACCGGGGAGCTGTTTTTT.

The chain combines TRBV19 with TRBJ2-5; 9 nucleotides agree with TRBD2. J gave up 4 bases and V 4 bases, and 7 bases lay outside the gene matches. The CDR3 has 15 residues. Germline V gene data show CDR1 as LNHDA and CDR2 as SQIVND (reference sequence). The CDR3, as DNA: TGTGCCAGTAGTAGGACTAGCGCCCAACGAGAGACCCAGTACTTC. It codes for CASSRTSAQRETQYF.

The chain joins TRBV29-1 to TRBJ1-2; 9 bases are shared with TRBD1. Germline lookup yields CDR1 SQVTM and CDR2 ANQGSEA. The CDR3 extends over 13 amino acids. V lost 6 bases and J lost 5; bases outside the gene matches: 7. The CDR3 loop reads CSVDTGGWYGYTF. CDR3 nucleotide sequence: TGCAGCGTGGACACAGGGGGCTGGTATGGCTACACCTTC.

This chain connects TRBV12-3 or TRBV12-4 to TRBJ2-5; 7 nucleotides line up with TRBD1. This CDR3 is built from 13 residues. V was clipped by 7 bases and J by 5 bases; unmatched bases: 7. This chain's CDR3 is CASTHTRGETQYF. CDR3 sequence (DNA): TGTGCCAGCACCCACACCAGGGGGGAGACCCAGTACTTC.

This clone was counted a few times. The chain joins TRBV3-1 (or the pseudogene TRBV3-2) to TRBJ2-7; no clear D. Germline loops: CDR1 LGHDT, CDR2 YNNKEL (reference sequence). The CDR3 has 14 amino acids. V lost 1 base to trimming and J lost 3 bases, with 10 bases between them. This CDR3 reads CASSQGYPSYEQYF. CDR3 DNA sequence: TGTGCCAGCAGCCAAGGATATCCGAGCTACGAGCAGTACTTC.

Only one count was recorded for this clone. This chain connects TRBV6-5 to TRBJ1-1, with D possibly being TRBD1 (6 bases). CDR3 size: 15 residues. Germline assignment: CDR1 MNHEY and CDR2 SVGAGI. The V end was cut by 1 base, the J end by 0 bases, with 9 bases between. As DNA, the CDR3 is TGTGCCAGCAGTTACTACAGGGCCATGAACACTGAAGCTTTCTTT. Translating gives CASSYYRAMNTEAFF.

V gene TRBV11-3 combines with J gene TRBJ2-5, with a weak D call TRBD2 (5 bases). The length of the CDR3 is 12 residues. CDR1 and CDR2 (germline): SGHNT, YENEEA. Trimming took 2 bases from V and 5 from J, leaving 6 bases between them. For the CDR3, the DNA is TGTGCCAGCAGCTTAACGGGGGAGACCCAGTACTTC. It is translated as CASSLTGETQYF.

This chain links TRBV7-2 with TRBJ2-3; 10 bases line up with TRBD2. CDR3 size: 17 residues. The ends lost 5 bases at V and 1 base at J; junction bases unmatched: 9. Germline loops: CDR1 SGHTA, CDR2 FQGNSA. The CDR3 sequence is CASSTRLAGPRTDTQYF. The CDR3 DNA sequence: TGTGCCAGCAGCACGAGACTAGCGGGTCCTCGCACAGATACGCAGTATTTT.

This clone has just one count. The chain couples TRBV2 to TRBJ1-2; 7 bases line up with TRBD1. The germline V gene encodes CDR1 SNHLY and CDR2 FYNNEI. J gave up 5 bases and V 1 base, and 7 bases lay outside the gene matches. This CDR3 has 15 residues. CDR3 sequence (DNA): TGTGCCAGCAGTGAAGGGACGGGGACAGTATATGGCTACACCTTC. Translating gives CASSEGTGTVYGYTF.

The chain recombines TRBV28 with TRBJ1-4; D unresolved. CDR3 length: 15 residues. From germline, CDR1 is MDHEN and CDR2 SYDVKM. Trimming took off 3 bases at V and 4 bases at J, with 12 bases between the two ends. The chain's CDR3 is CASSFGSGDNEKLFF. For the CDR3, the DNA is TGTGCCAGCAGTTTTGGGAGTGGTGATAATGAAAAACTGTTTTTT. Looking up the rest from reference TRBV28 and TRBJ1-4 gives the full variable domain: DVKVTQSSRYLVKRTGEKVFLECVQDMDHENMFWYRQDPGLGLRLIYFSYDVKMKEKGDIPEGYSVSREKKERFSLILESASTNQTSMYLCASSFGSGDNEKLFFGSGTQLSVL.

The CDR3 DNA follows: TGCGCCAGCAGTGAGGGGGCTTGGTATGGCTACACCTTC. It yields the protein CASSEGAWYGYTF. This sequence joins TRBV10-2 and TRBJ1-2; tentative D call: TRBD1 (5 bases). The CDR3 is 13 amino acids. Germline-derived CDR1 and CDR2 are WSHSY and SAAADI. V dropped 2 bases and J dropped 5 bases, with 9 bases sitting between them.

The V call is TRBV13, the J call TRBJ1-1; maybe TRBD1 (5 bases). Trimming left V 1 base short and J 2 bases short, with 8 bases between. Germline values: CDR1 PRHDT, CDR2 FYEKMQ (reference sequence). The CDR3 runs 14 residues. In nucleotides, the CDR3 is TGTGCCAGCAGCTTAGAAGGGGATAACACTGAAGCTTTCTTT. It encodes CASSLEGDNTEAFF.

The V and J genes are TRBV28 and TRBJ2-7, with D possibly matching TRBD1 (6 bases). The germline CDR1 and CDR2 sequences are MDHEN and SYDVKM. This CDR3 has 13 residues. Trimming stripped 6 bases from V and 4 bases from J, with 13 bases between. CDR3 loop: CASRTGTNYEQYF. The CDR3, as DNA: TGTGCCAGCAGAACCGGGACAAATTACGAGCAGTACTTC. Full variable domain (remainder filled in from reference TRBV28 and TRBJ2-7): DVKVTQSSRYLVKRTGEKVFLECVQDMDHENMFWYRQDPGLGLRLIYFSYDVKMKEKGDIPEGYSVSREKKERFSLILESASTNQTSMYLCASRTGTNYEQYFGPGTRLTVT.

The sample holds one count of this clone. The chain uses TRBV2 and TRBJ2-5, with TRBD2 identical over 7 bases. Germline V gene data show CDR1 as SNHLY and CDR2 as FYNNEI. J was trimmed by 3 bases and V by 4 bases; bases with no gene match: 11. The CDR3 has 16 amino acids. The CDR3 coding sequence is TGTGCCAGCAGTGCCCCCCGTGGGGGGGGGAAAGAGACCCAGTACTTC. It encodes CASSAPRGGGKETQYF.

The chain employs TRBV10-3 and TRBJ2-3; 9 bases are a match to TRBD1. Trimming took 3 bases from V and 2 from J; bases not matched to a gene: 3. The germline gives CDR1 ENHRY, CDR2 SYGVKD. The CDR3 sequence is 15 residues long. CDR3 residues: CAISERDRVTDTQYF. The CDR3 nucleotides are TGTGCCATCAGTGAACGGGACAGGGTCACAGATACGCAGTATTTT.

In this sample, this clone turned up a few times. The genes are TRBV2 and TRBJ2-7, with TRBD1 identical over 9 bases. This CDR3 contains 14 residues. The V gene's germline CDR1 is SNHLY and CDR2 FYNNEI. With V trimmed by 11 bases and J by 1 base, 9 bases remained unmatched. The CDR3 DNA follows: TGTGCCTCCAATGGCGGGACAGGGTCCTACGAGCAGTACTTC. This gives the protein CASNGGTGSYEQYF.

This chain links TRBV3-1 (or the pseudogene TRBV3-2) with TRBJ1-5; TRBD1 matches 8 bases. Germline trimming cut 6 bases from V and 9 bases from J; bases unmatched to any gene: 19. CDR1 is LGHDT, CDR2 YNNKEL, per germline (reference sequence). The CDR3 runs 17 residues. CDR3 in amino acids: CASSRSGAGGPLWPQHF. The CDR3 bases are TGTGCCAGCAGTCGAAGTGGGGCAGGGGGCCCATTATGGCCCCAGCATTTT.

The CDR3 DNA follows: TGTGCCACCAGCAGTTCCCCGCGGGCGGGAAACACCATATATTTT. As protein: CATSSSPRAGNTIYF. The chain employs TRBV15 and TRBJ1-3; D gene uncertain. V lost 3 bases and J 4 bases, leaving 13 bases between the germline ends. CDR3 length: 15 residues. Looked up from germline, CDR1 is LNHNV and CDR2 is YYDKDF (reference sequence).

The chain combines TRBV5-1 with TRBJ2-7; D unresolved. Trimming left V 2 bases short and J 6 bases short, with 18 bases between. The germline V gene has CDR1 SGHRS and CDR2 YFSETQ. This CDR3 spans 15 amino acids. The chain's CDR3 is CASSLPHGATGEQYF. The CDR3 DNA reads TGCGCCAGCAGCTTACCCCACGGAGCCACCGGCGAGCAGTACTTC. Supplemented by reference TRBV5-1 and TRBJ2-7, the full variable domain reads KAGVTQTPRYLIKTRGQQVTLSCSPISGHRSVSWYQQTPGQGLQFLFEYFSETQRNKGNFPGRFSGRQFSNSRSEMNVSTLELGDSALYLCASSLPHGATGEQYFGPGTRLTVT.

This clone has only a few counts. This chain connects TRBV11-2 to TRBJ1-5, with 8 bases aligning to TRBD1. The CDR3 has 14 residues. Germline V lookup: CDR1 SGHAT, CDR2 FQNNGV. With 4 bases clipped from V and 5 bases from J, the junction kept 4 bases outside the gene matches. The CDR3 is CASSSSGGDQPQHF. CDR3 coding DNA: TGTGCCAGCAGCTCGTCAGGGGGCGATCAGCCCCAGCATTTT.

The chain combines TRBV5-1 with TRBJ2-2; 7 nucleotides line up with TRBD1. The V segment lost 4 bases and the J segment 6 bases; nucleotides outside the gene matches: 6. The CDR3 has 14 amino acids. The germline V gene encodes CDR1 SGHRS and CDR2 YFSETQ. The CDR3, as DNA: TGCGCCAGCAGCGACCGAACAGGGGCCGGGGAGCTGTTTTTT. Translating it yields CASSDRTGAGELFF.

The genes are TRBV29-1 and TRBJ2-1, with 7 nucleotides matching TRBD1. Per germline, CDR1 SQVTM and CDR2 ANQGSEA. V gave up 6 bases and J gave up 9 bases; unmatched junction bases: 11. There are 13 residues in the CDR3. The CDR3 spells CSVLPTGRLEQFF. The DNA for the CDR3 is TGCAGCGTCCTCCCGACAGGGCGGCTTGAGCAGTTCTTC.

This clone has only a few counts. In DNA, the CDR3 is TGTGCCAGCAAAAGGGGAACCGGGACAGACTCTTACGAGCAGTACTTC. Translated, it gives CASKRGTGTDSYEQYF. The chain links TRBV21-1 to TRBJ2-7; TRBD1, as called in the table, went unchecked against the DNA. TRBV21-1 is an annotated pseudogene. This CDR3 region has 16 residues.

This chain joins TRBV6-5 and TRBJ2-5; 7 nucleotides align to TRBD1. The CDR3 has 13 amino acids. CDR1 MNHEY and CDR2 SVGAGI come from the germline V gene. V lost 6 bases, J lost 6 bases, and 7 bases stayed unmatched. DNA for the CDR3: TGTGCCAGCAGAAGCCGACAGGGTCAGACCCAGTACTTC. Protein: CASRSRQGQTQYF.